The text below deals with one T cell receptor (beta chain). Time point noted: newly diagnosed, previously untreated cHL patient sample. Newly diagnosed classical Hodgkin lymphoma PBMCs, still untreated, provided the comparison samples. The entry originates in a study of PD-1 blockade in classical Hodgkin lymphoma. Unmatched junction bases numbered 9, after V lost 4 bases and J lost 1 base. This CDR3 has 18 residues. The germline V gene encodes CDR1 SGHNT and CDR2 YYREEE (reference sequence). This table comes from immunoSEQ multiplex PCR, and its TCRdb copy is limited to in-frame clones, with some not included. The data contain some 70,000 clones, about 94% of them singletons.

Sequencing was done on a sample of peripheral blood mononuclear cells (PBMCs). This TCR came from a human donor with classical Hodgkin lymphoma. The rearrangement uses TRBV5-4 and TRBJ2-6; TRBD1 aligns across 9 bases. The CDR3 here is CASSTPGQGGSGANVLTF. CDR3 DNA: TGTGCCAGCAGCACCCCGGGACAGGGCGGATCTGGGGCCAACGTCCTGACTTTC.